The rows below give T cell receptor beta chains drawn from one sample of a study of control samples from healthy donors and cancer patients. Profiled with immunoSEQ multiplex PCR; TCRdb holds only in-frame clones, not every one. The sample includes approximately 87,000 clones, roughly 93% of them seen just once. Sequencing was carried out using PBMCs. The receptors originated from a woman in her thirties or forties with lung cancer. The conserved cysteine and the conserved F or W are not part of the CDR3 here. The D gene is left open where the match is weak.

>TRBJ1-6|-|TRBV19
ASSDRPGGDSPLH
>TRBJ2-6|-|TRBV15
ATSRGGSGANVLT
>TRBJ2-1|TRBD2|TRBV7-2
ASSSGLFSYNEQF
>TRBJ2-6|-|TRBV11-3
ASRESASGANVLT
>TRBJ1-1|-|TRBV11-2
ASSLDWGNTEAF
>TRBJ2-5|TRBD2|TRBV6-2/TRBV6-3
ASSRGLAGLTQETQY
>TRBJ1-1|TRBD1|TRBV2
ASTDRVNTEAF
>TRBJ1-2|TRBD1|TRBV19
ASSGGTGRLITYGYT
>TRBJ2-3|TRBD1|TRBV4-1
ASNDRGEGTDTQY
>TRBJ1-4|TRBD1|TRBV9
ASSDSRDRGQTNEKLF
>TRBJ1-1|-|TRBV11-2
ASSLYSEEEAF
>TRBJ1-6|-|TRBV6-5
ASSPPGGASPLH
>TRBJ1-3|-|TRBV28
ASTSPGNTIY
>TRBJ1-2|-|TRBV27
ASSPRGVGDYGYT
>TRBJ2-7|TRBD1|TRBV24-1
ATSERGDRSYEQY
>TRBJ2-2|TRBD2|TRBV19
ASSIVAGANTGELF
>TRBJ2-7|-|TRBV14
ASSPPQRSWARASYEQY
>TRBJ1-2|-|TRBV30
AWADTRNHGYT
>TRBJ1-5|-|TRBV6-6
ASSWGQPQH
>TRBJ1-3|-|TRBV5-4
ASSLDVFTGGNTIY
>TRBJ1-4|-|TRBV9
ASSANSLRREKLF
>TRBJ2-1|TRBD1|TRBV7-2
ASRPGTGEGNEQF
>TRBJ2-7|TRBD1|TRBV7-2
ASSLRQGAREQY
>TRBJ1-6|TRBD1|TRBV7-6
ASSSPGTGYNSPLH
>TRBJ1-2|TRBD1|TRBV5-1
ASSTTGPDYT
>TRBJ2-2|-|TRBV5-4
ASSLQYTGELF
>TRBJ2-1|-|TRBV2
ASTTSGIVVEQF
>TRBJ2-7|TRBD2|TRBV7-9
ASSLVGGKGSYEQY
>TRBJ2-2|-|TRBV6-2/TRBV6-3
ASSPRHPLSPGGELF
>TRBJ1-1|-|TRBV6-1
ASSSNTGPYF
>TRBJ2-2|-|TRBV5-1
ASSLSGTTGELF
>TRBJ1-1|-|TRBV5-5
ASSLTTQRPVNTEAF
>TRBJ2-3|-|TRBV7-8
ASSFLSSTDTQY
>TRBJ2-1|TRBD1|TRBV13
ASSLDRSSYNEQF
>TRBJ2-1|TRBD2|TRBV11-2
ASRRFGTRVYNEQF
>TRBJ2-1|-|TRBV27
ASSDRTDNEQF
>TRBJ2-7|TRBD1|TRBV10-3
AISDDRDRAYEQY